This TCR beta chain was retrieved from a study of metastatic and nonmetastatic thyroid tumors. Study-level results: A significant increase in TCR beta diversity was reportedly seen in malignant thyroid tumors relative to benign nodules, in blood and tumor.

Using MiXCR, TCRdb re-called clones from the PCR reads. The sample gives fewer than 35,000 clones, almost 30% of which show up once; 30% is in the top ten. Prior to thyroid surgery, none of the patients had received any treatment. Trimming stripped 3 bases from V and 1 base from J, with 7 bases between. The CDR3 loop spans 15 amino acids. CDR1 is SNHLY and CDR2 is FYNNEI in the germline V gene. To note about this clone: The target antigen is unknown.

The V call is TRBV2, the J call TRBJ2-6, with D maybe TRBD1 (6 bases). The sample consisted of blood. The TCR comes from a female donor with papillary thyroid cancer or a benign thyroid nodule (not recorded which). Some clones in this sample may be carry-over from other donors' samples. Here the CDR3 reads CASSDGQSGANVLTF. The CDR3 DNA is TGTGCCAGCAGTGACGGACAGTCTGGGGCCAACGTCCTGACTTTC.